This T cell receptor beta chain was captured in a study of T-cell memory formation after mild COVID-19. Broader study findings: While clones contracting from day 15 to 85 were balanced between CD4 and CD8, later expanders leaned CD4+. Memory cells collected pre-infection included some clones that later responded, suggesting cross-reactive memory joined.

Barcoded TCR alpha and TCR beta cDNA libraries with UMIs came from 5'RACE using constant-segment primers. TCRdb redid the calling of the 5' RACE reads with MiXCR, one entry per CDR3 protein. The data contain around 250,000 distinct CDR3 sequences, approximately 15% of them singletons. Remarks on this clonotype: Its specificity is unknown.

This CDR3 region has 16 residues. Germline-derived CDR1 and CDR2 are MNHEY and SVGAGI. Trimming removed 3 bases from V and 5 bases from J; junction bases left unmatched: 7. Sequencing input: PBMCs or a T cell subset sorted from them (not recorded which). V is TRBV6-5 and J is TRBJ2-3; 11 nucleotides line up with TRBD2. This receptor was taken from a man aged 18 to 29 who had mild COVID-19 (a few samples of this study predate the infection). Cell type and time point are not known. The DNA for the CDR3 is TGTGCCAGCAGTTATCTTAGCGGGGGGGCCGAAGATACGCAGTATTTT. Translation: CASSYLSGGAEDTQYF.